The rows below give T cell receptor beta chains drawn from one sample of a study of CD8+ T cells in alopecia areata. The repertoire was sequenced with immunoSEQ multiplex PCR; TCRdb's copy has only in-frame clones and lacks some. The sample lists 110,000 to 150,000 clones, 45% to 60% occurring once. The source material was CD8+ T cells sorted from blood, sampled at week 4, from a patient treated with tofacitinib. The receptors here all came from a human donor with alopecia areata. Each CDR3 is given without its conserved first and last residue. A D gene is named only where the DNA matches it firmly.

d_gene: -
v_gene: TRBV27
len: 12
CDR3aa: ASSLSGEPQPQH

d_gene: -
v_gene: TRBV27
len: 14
CDR3aa: ASRTSTAVGVYGYT

d_gene: TRBD2
v_gene: TRBV5-6
len: 13
CDR3aa: ASSYPGLAADTQY

d_gene: -
v_gene: TRBV5-6
len: 13
CDR3aa: ASSSGGVSSYEQY

d_gene: TRBD2
v_gene: TRBV7-9
len: 11
CDR3aa: ATLAGDRYEQY

d_gene: -
v_gene: TRBV30
len: 13
CDR3aa: AWSVRTPDNQPQH

d_gene: -
v_gene: TRBV29-1
len: 13
CDR3aa: SVASYGPSGNTIY

d_gene: TRBD2
v_gene: TRBV30
len: 12
CDR3aa: AWSGLAGSNEQF

d_gene: -
v_gene: TRBV27
len: 12
CDR3aa: ASGERDAHYEQY

d_gene: TRBD1
v_gene: TRBV4-2
len: 11
CDR3aa: ASSLDREETQY

d_gene: TRBD1
v_gene: TRBV27
len: 12
CDR3aa: ASSFDREGEKLF

d_gene: -
v_gene: TRBV10-3
len: 8
CDR3aa: AISDGEQY

d_gene: TRBD2
v_gene: TRBV13
len: 13
CDR3aa: ASSLGGEGGETQY

d_gene: TRBD1
v_gene: TRBV7-8
len: 13
CDR3aa: ASSRRDRGRETQY

d_gene: -
v_gene: TRBV6-5
len: 9
CDR3aa: ASSLANEQF

d_gene: -
v_gene: TRBV13
len: 11
CDR3aa: ASSWGTSYEQY

d_gene: TRBD1
v_gene: TRBV29-1
len: 12
CDR3aa: SVAGQGALETQY

d_gene: -
v_gene: TRBV30
len: 12
CDR3aa: AWSGTSAVDTQY

d_gene: -
v_gene: TRBV7-9
len: 17
CDR3aa: ASSPRARLGGSSYNEQF

d_gene: -
v_gene: TRBV6-4
len: 12
CDR3aa: ASSPGTEAHEQF

d_gene: -
v_gene: TRBV6-6
len: 11
CDR3aa: ASSYGYTGELF

d_gene: -
v_gene: TRBV6-5
len: 13
CDR3aa: ASTPGVRLRAEAF

d_gene: -
v_gene: TRBV7-9
len: 11
CDR3aa: ASSFVGGETQY

d_gene: -
v_gene: TRBV30
len: 10
CDR3aa: ALSRQDQPQH

d_gene: TRBD1
v_gene: TRBV13
len: 14
CDR3aa: ASTSDRAGGANVLT

d_gene: -
v_gene: TRBV10-3
len: 11
CDR3aa: AISEASADTQY

d_gene: TRBD1
v_gene: TRBV7-8
len: 12
CDR3aa: ASSSLQGMETQY

d_gene: -
v_gene: TRBV15
len: 15
CDR3aa: ATSRDRASYSNQPQH